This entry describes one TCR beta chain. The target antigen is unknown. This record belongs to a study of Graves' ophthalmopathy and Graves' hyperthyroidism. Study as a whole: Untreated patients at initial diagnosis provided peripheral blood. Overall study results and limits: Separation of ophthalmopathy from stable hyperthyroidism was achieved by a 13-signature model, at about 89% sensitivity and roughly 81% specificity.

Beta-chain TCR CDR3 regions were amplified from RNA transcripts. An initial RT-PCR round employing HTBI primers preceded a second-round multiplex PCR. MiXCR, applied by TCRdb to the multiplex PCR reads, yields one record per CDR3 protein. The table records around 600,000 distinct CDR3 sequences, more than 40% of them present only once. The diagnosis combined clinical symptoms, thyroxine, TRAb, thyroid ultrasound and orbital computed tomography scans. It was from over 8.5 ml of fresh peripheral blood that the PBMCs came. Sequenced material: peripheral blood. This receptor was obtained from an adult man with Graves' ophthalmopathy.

The CDR3 is CANRGTSYGYTF. The CDR3 DNA follows: TGTGCCAACAGGGGGACATCCTATGGCTACACCTTC. The J gene is TRBJ1-2, the V gene TRBV10-3; 8 bases map to TRBD1. Trimming took 10 bases from V and 4 from J; bases not matched to a gene: 5. Germline V gene lookup returns CDR1 ENHRY and CDR2 SYGVKD. The CDR3 has 12 amino acids.